The clone carrying this TCR beta chain was counted at least ten times. This record belongs to a study of T cells in Graves' hyperthyroidism and ophthalmopathy. Trimming left V 0 bases short and J 4 bases short, with 15 bases between. The CDR3 has 16 amino acids. The germline gives CDR1 SGHRS, CDR2 YFSETQ. TCR beta CDR3 regions were amplified from RNA. In the first-round RT-PCR of the TCR CDR3, the HTBI primer set was used. Each CDR3 protein gets one entry after TCRdb re-called the multiplex PCR reads with MiXCR. The data hold about 290,000 distinct CDR3 sequences, with over 12% observed a single time. The J gene is TRBJ2-3, the V gene TRBV5-1; a possible D gene is TRBD2 (6 bases). Specimen: blood. The clonotype comes from a woman between 45 and 60 years old with Graves' hyperthyroidism that later progressed to Graves' ophthalmopathy. The CDR3: CASSLVLRDRADTQYF. The CDR3 region has the DNA TGCGCCAGCAGCTTGGTTTTGCGGGACCGAGCAGATACGCAGTATTTT.